This T cell receptor (beta chain) was sequenced for a study of shared clonotypes between healthy human individuals. Study observations and caveats: Only blood samples were collected, and tissue repertoires likely differ.

Sequencing was performed with immunoSEQ multiplex PCR; in TCRdb, only in-frame clones are kept and a portion is missing. The sample yields 100,000 to 120,000 clones, about 63% seen once. The CDR3 spans 15 residues. V was pared by 2 bases and J by 1 base, with 11 bases between. Germline V gives CDR1 LNHDA, CDR2 SQIVND (reference sequence). As for this clone: Its antigen is undetermined.

With CCR7-negative CD45RA+ TemRA cells, CD45RO+ cells were combined in CD8 memory. Sequenced: memory CD8+ T cells sorted from blood. Specified subset: CD45RO+ cells pooled with CCR7-negative TemRA cells. This receptor was identified in a woman under 40 in good health. The chain carries TRBV19 and TRBJ1-1; D call uncertain. This CDR3 is CASSIFLTGNTEAFF. In nucleotides, the CDR3 is TGTGCCAGTAGTATATTCTTGACCGGGAACACTGAAGCTTTCTTT.